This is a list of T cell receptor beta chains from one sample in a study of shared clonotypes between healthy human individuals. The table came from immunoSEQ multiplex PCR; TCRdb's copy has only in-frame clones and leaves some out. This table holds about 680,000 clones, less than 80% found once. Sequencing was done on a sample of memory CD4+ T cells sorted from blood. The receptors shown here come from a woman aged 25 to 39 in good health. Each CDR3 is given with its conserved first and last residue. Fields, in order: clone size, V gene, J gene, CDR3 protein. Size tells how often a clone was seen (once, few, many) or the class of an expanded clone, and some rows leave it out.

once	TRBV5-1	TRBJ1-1	CASSFEGATEAFF
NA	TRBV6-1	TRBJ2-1	CASSSGDEQFF
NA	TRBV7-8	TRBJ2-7	CASSSRLSYEQYF
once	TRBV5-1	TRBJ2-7	CASSLEWSDEQYF
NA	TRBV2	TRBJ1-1	CASSGGQGRGTEAFF
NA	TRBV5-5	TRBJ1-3	CASSSTRVNTIYF
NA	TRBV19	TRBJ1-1	CASSPSWTGNTEAFF
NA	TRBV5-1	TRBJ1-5	CASKESTGNQPQHF
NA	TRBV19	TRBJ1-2	CASSGRGADGYTF
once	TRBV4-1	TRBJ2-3	CASSQEGRSTDTQYF